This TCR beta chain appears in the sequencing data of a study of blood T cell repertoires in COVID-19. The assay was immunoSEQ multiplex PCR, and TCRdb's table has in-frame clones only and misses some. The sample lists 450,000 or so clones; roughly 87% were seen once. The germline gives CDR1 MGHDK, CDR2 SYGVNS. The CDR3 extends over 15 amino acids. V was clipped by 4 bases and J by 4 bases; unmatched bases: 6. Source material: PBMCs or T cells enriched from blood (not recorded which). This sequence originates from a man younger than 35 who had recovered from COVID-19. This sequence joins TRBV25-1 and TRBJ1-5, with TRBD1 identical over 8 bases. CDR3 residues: CASSAQGAGNQPQHF. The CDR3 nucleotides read TGTGCCAGCAGTGCGCAGGGGGCCGGGAATCAGCCCCAGCATTTT. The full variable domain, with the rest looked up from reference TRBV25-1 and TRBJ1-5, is EADIYQTPRYLVIGTGKKITLECSQTMGHDKMYWYQQDPGMELHLIHYSYGVNSTEKGDLSSESTVSRIRTEHFPLTLESARPSHTSQYLCASSAQGAGNQPQHFGDGTRLSIL.